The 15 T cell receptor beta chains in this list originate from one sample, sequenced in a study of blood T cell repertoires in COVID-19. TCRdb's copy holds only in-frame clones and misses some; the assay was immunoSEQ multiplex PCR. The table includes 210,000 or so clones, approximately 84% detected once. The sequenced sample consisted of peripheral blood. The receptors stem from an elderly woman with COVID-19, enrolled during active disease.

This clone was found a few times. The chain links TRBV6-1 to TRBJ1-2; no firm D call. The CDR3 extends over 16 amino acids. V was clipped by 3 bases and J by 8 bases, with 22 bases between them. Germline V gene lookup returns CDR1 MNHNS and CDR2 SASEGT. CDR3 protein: CASSETGPKLAGGYTF. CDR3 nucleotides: TGTGCCAGCAGTGAGACCGGACCCAAACTGGCGGGGGGCTACACCTTC.

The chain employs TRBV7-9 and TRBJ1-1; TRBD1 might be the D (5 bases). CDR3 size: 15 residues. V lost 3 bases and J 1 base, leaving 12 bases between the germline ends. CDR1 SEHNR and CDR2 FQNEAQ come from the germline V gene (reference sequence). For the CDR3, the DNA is TGTGCCAGCAGCTTGGGGGGAGTAAAGAACACTGAAGCTTTCTTT. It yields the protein CASSLGGVKNTEAFF.

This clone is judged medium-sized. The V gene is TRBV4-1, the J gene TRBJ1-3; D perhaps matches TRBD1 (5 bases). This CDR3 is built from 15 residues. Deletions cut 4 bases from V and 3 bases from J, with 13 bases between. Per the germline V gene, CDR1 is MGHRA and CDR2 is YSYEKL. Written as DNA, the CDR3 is TGCGCCAGCAGCCCCACGGGGGGGTATGGAAACACCATATATTTT. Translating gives CASSPTGGYGNTIYF.

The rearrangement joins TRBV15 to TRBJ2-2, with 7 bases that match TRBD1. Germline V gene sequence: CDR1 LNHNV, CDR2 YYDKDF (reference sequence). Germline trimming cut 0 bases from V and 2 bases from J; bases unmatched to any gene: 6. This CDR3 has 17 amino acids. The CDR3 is CATSRDQGTENTGELFF. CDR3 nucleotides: TGTGCCACCAGCAGAGATCAGGGGACAGAAAACACCGGGGAGCTGTTTTTT.

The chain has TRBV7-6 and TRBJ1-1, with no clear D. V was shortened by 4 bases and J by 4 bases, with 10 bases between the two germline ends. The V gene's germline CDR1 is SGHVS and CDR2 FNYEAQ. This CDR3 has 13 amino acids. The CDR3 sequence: CASSSRRGTEAFF. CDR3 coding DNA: TGTGCCAGCAGCTCTCGACGAGGCACTGAAGCTTTCTTT.

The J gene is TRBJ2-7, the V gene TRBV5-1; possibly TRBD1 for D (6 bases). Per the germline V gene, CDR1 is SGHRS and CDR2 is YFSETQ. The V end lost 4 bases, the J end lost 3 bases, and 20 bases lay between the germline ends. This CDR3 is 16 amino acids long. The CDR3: CASSPSGTQKIYEQYF. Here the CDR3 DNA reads TGCGCCAGCAGCCCTTCCGGGACACAGAAGATCTACGAGCAGTACTTC.

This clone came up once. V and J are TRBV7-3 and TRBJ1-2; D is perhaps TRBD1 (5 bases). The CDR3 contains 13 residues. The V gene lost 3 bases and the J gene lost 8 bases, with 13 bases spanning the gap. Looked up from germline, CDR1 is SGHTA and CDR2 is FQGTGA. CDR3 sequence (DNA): TGTGCCAGCAGCTTGGGTCTAGGGGCGGGCTACACCTTC. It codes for CASSLGLGAGYTF.

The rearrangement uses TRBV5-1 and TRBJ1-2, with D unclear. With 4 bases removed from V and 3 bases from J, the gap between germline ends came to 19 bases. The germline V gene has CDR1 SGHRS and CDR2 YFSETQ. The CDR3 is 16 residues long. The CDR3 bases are TGCGCCAGCAGCCCGCGGACCGGAGTCGGGGACTATGGCTACACCTTC. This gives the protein CASSPRTGVGDYGYTF.

CDR3 nucleotides: TGTGCCAGCAGTTTGAGGGACAGAGGCTACACCTTC. Amino acids: CASSLRDRGYTF. The V call is TRBV12-3 or TRBV12-4, the J call TRBJ1-2; 7 nucleotides line up with TRBD1. This CDR3 has 12 residues. V was pared by 3 bases and J by 8 bases, with 3 bases of the junction left unmatched.

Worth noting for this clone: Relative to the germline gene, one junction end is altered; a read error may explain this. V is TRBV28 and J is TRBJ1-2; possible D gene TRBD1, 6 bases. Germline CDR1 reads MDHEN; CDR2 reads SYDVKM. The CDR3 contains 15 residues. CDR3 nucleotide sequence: TGTGCCAGCAGTCCTACCTCCACCAACCGGGACAATCCACACTTC. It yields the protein CASSPTSTNRDNPHF.

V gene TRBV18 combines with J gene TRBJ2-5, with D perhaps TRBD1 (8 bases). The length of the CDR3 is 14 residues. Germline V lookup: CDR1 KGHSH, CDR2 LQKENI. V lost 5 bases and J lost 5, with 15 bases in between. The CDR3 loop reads CASSTNRGGETQYF. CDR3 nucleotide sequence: TGTGCCAGCTCAACCAACAGGGGGGGCGAGACCCAGTACTTC.

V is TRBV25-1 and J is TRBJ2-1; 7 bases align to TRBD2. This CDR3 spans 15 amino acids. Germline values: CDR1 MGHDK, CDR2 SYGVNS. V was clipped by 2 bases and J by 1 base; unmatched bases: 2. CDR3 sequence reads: CASSELRGSYNEQFF. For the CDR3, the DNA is TGTGCCAGCAGTGAACTGCGGGGGTCCTACAATGAGCAGTTCTTC.

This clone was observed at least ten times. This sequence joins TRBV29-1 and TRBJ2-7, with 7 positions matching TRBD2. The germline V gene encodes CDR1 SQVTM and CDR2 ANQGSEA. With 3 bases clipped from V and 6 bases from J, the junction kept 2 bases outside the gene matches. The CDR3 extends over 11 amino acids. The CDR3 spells CSVDWGGEQYF. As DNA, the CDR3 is TGCAGCGTTGATTGGGGGGGCGAGCAGTACTTC.

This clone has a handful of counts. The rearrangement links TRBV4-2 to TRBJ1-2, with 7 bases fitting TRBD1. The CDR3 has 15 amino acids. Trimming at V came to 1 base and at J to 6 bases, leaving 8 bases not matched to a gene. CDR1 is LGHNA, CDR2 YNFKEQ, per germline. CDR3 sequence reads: CASSQARSGGNGYTF. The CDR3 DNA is TGTGCCAGCAGCCAAGCAAGGTCAGGGGGGAATGGCTACACCTTC.

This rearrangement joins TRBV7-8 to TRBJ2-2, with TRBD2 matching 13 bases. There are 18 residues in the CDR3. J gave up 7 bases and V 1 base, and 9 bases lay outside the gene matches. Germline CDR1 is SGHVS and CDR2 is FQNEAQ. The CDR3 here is CASSLEGTSGKFGGELFF. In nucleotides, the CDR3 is TGTGCCAGCAGCTTAGAGGGGACTAGCGGGAAGTTCGGCGGGGAGCTGTTTTTT.